The rows below give T cell receptor beta chains drawn from one sample of a study of breast tumors, draining lymph nodes, adjacent tissues. TCRdb fed the multiplex PCR reads into MiXCR, producing one record per CDR3 protein. Seen here are 130,000 or so distinct CDR3 sequences, 21% observed once, and the top ten hold 2% to 2.5%. Source material: axillary lymph node tissue. The receptors were sampled from a female donor with breast cancer. Some clones in this sample may be carry-over from other donors' samples. Each CDR3 is given with its conserved first and last residue. A D gene is named only where the DNA matches it firmly. Part of the rows lack a size; the others show once, few, many or a class for expanded clones.

size	V	D	J	length	CDR3	DNA
-	TRBV28	-	TRBJ1-2	15	CASGLPALASYGYTF	TGTGCCAGCGGACTTCCCGCACTTGCTTCCTATGGCTACACCTTC
many	TRBV7-2	TRBD2	TRBJ2-1	16	CASSSPAGGPVNEQFF	TGTGCCAGCAGCTCCCCAGCGGGAGGGCCGGTCAATGAGCAGTTCTTC
-	TRBV28	-	TRBJ1-5	15	CASSFRAGSNQPQHF	TGTGCCAGCAGTTTTAGAGCCGGGAGCAATCAGCCCCAGCATTTT
many	TRBV12-3/TRBV12-4	TRBD2	TRBJ2-3	16	CASSTTSGRIADTQYF	TGTGCCAGCAGCACCACTAGCGGGAGGATTGCTGATACGCAGTATTTT
few	TRBV11-2	TRBD1	TRBJ1-2	14	CASSLETTGRGYTF	TGTGCCAGCAGCTTAGAGACGACAGGGAGAGGCTACACCTTC
many	TRBV3-1	TRBD2	TRBJ2-1	15	CASSQDKTSKNEQFF	TGTGCCAGCAGCCAAGATAAGACTAGCAAAAATGAGCAGTTCTTC
few	TRBV6-5	-	TRBJ2-1	15	CASSFSAWGINEQFF	TGTGCCAGCAGTTTTTCCGCATGGGGAATCAATGAGCAGTTCTTC
many	TRBV20-1	TRBD2	TRBJ2-2	16	CSATLAGAVDTGELFF	TGCAGTGCTACCCTAGCGGGAGCGGTCGACACCGGGGAGCTGTTTTTT
-	TRBV12-3/TRBV12-4	TRBD1	TRBJ1-5	14	CASRRDSINQPQHF	TGTGCCAGCAGACGGGACAGTATAAATCAGCCCCAGCATTTT
many	TRBV12-3/TRBV12-4	TRBD1	TRBJ2-5	14	CASSLADRVETQYF	TGTGCCAGCAGTTTAGCGGACAGGGTTGAGACCCAGTACTTC
many	TRBV4-1	-	TRBJ2-1	13	CASSQEPGSEQFF	TGCGCCAGCAGCCAAGAGCCAGGCTCTGAGCAGTTCTTC
many	TRBV6-1	-	TRBJ1-4	14	CASRTGTANEKLFF	TGTGCCAGCAGGACGGGGACGGCTAATGAAAAACTGTTTTTT
few	TRBV28	-	TRBJ1-5	14	CASSQTATNQPQHF	TGTGCCAGCAGCCAGACAGCCACAAATCAGCCCCAGCATTTT
many	TRBV11-3	TRBD2	TRBJ2-3	15	CASSLETSGTDTQYF	TGTGCCAGCAGCTTAGAGACTAGCGGCACAGATACGCAGTATTTT
many	TRBV20-1	TRBD2	TRBJ2-5	15	CSARDGGIGEETQYF	TGCAGTGCTAGAGACGGGGGGATCGGGGAGGAGACCCAGTACTTC
many	TRBV9	-	TRBJ2-1	13	CASGGGPYNEQFF	TGTGCCAGCGGGGGTGGGCCCTACAATGAGCAGTTCTTC
many	TRBV7-2	-	TRBJ2-1	14	CASSRALTGNEQFF	TGTGCCAGCAGCCGAGCCCTGACGGGCAATGAGCAGTTCTTC
many	TRBV7-3	-	TRBJ2-1	18	CASSLTPPSSDSYNEQFF	TGTGCCAGCAGCTTAACCCCCCCCTCTAGCGACTCCTACAATGAGCAGTTCTTC
many	TRBV15	TRBD1	TRBJ1-4	17	CATSRDLVGQGVEKLFF	TGTGCCACCAGCAGAGATCTCGTGGGACAGGGGGTTGAAAAACTGTTTTTT
many	TRBV6-1	-	TRBJ2-3	11	CASSESDTQYF	TGTGCCAGCAGTGAATCGGATACGCAGTATTTT
-	TRBV5-6	-	TRBJ2-5	11	CASSSQEAQYF	TGTGCCAGCAGCTCCCAAGAGGCCCAGTACTTC
many	TRBV6-6	TRBD2	TRBJ2-1	14	CASSSLAGGNEQFF	TGTGCCAGCAGTTCTTTAGCGGGAGGGAATGAGCAGTTCTTC
-	TRBV4-2	-	TRBJ2-7	13	CASSQDDSYEQYF	TGTGCCAGCAGCCAAGATGATTCCTACGAGCAGTACTTC
many	TRBV24-1	-	TRBJ2-7	14	CATDIFNSSYEQYF	TGTGCCACCGATATATTCAACTCATCCTACGAGCAGTACTTC
many	TRBV11-2	-	TRBJ2-3	15	CASSLFWRPTDTQYF	TGTGCCAGCAGCTTATTTTGGCGTCCCACAGATACGCAGTATTTT
-	TRBV12-3/TRBV12-4	-	TRBJ1-1	12	CASSSRQIEAFF	TGTGCCAGCAGTTCTAGACAGATTGAAGCTTTCTTT
many	TRBV27	-	TRBJ1-6	14	CASRPPNYNSPLHF	TGTGCCAGCAGGCCACCGAACTATAATTCACCCCTCCACTTT
few	TRBV30	TRBD1	TRBJ1-5	16	CAWSIGDSYSNQPQHF	TGTGCCTGGAGTATTGGGGACAGCTATAGCAATCAGCCCCAGCATTTT
many	TRBV5-1	TRBD2	TRBJ2-7	16	CASSLDLAGSGYEQYF	TGCGCCAGCAGCTTGGATCTAGCGGGATCTGGCTACGAGCAGTACTTC
many	TRBV20-1	-	TRBJ2-7	16	CSARDMRDSNTYEQYF	TGCAGTGCTAGAGATATGAGAGACTCTAATACCTACGAGCAGTACTTC
-	TRBV6-1	-	TRBJ2-7	11	CASSVTYEQHF	TGTGCCAGCAGTGTCACCTACGAGCAGCACTTC
many	TRBV25-1	-	TRBJ1-2	15	CASKGKGPVLSGYTF	TGTGCCAGCAAAGGGAAGGGACCTGTACTATCTGGCTACACCTTC